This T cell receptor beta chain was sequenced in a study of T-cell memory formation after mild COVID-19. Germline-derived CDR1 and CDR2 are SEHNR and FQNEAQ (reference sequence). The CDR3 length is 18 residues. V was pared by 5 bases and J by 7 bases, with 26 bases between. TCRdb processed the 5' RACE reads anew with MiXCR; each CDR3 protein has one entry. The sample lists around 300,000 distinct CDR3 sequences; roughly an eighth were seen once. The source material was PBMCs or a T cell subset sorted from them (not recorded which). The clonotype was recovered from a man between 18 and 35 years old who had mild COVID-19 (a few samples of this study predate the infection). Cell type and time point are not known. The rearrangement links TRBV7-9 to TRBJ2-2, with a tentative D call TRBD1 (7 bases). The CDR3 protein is CASSRTGQASIGGGELFF. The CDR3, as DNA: TGTGCCAGCAGCCGCACAGGACAGGCGTCGATCGGGGGCGGGGAGCTGTTTTTT.